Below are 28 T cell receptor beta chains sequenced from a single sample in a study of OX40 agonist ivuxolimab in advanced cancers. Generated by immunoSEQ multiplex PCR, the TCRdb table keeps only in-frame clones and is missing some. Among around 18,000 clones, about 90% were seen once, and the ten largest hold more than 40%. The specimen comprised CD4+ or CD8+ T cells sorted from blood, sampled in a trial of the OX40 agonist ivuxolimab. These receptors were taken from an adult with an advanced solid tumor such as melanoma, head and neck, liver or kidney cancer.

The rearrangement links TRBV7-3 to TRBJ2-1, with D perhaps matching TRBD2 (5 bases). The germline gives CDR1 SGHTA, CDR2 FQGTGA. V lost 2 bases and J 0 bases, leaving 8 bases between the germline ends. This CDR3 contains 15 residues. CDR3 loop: CASSLDYSSYNEQFF. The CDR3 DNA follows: TGTGCCAGCAGCTTAGACTATAGCTCCTACAATGAGCAGTTCTTC.

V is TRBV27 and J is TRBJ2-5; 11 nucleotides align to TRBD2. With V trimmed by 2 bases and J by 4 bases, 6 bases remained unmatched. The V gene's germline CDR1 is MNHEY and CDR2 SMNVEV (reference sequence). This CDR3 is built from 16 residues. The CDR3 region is CASSLLSGRVGETQYF. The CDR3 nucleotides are TGTGCCAGCAGTTTACTTAGCGGGAGGGTCGGAGAGACCCAGTACTTC.

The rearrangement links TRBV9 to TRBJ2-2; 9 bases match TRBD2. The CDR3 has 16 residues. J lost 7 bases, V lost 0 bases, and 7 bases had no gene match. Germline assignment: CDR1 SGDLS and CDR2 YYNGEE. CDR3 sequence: CASSVEVAGEFGELFF. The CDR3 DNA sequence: TGTGCCAGCAGCGTAGAAGTAGCGGGAGAGTTCGGGGAGCTGTTTTTT. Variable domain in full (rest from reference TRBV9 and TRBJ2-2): DSGVTQTPKHLITATGQRVTLRCSPRSGDLSVYWYQQSLDQGLQFLIQYYNGEERAKGNILERFSAQQFPDLHSELNLSSLELGDSALYFCASSVEVAGEFGELFFGEGSRLTVL.

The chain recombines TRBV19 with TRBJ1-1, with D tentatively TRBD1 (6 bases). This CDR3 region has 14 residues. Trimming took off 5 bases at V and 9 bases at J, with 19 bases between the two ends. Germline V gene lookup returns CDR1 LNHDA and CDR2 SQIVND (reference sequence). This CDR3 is CASSPIPPTGKAFF. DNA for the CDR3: TGTGCCAGTAGTCCAATACCCCCGACAGGAAAAGCTTTCTTT.

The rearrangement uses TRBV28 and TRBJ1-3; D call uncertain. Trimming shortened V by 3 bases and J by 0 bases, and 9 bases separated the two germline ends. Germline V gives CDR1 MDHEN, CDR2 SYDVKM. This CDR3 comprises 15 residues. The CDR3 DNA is TGTGCCAGCAGTTTCGGGGTGAACTCTGGAAACACCATATATTTT. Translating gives CASSFGVNSGNTIYF. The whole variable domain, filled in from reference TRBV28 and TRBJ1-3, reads DVKVTQSSRYLVKRTGEKVFLECVQDMDHENMFWYRQDPGLGLRLIYFSYDVKMKEKGDIPEGYSVSREKKERFSLILESASTNQTSMYLCASSFGVNSGNTIYFGEGSWLTVV.

CDR3 nucleotide sequence: TGCGCCAGCAGCTTGGTTGCTGACTCTGGAAACACCATATATTTT. This encodes CASSLVADSGNTIYF. The chain joins TRBV5-1 to TRBJ1-3, with no clear D. Trimming pared 0 bases from V and 0 bases from J, leaving 7 bases between. Germline lookup yields CDR1 SGHRS and CDR2 YFSETQ. This CDR3 is built from 15 residues.

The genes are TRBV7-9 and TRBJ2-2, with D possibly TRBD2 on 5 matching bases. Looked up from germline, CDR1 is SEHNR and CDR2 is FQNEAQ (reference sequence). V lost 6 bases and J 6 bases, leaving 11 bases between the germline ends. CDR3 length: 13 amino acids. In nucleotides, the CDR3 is TGTGCCAGCAGTCCAGAGGGTTCCGGGGAGCTGTTTTTT. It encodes CASSPEGSGELFF.

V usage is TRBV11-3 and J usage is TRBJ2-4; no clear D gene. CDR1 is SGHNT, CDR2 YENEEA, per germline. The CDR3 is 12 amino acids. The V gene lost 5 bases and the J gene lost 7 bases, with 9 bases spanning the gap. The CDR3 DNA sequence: TGTGCCAGCAGCCTCCCCTATAACATTCAGTACTTC. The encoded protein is CASSLPYNIQYF.

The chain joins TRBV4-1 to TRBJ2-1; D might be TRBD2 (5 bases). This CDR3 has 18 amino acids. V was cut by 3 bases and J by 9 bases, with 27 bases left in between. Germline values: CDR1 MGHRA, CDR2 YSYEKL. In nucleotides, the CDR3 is TGCGCCAGCAGCCAGATGGGTGGGAGCGGAGTCGGGATCTCTGAGCAGTTCTTC. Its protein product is CASSQMGGSGVGISEQFF.

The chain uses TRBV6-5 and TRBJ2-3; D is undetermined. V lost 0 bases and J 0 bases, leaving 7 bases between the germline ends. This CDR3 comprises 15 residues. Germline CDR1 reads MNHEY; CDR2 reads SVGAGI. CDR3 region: CASSYSLGSTDTQYF. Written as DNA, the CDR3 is TGTGCCAGCAGTTACTCGTTGGGGAGCACAGATACGCAGTATTTT.

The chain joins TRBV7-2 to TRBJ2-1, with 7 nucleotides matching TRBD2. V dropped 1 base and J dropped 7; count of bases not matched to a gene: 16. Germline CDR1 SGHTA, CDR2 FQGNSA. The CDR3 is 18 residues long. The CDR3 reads CASSLEVVGGSFKNEQFF. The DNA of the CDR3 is TGTGCCAGCAGCTTAGAGGTAGTGGGCGGGAGTTTCAAGAATGAGCAGTTCTTC.

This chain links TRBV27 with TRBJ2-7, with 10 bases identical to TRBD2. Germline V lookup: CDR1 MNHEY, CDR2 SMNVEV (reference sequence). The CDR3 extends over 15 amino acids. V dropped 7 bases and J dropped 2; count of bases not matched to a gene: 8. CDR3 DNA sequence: TGTGCCAGCATGGCCAGAGCGGGAGGGGCCTACGAGCAGTACTTC. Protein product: CASMARAGGAYEQYF.

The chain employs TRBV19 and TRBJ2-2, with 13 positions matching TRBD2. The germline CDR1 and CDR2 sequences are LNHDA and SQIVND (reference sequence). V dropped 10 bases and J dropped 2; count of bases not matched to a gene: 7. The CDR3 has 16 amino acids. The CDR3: CATGTSGTHNTGELFF. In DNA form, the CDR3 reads TGTGCCACCGGGACTAGCGGGACCCATAACACCGGGGAGCTGTTTTTT.

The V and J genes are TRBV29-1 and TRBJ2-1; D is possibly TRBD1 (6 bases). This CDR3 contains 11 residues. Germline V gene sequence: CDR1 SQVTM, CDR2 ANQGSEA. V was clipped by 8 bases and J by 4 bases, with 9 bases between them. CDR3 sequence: CSTGQYNEQFF. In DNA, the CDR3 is TGCAGCACCGGACAGTACAATGAGCAGTTCTTC.

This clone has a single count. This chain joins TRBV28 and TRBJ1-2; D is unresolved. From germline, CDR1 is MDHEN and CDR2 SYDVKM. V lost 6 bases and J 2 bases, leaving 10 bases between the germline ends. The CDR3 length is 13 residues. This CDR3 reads CASSSSLNYGYTF. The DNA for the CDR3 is TGTGCCAGCAGCTCAAGCTTGAACTATGGCTACACCTTC.

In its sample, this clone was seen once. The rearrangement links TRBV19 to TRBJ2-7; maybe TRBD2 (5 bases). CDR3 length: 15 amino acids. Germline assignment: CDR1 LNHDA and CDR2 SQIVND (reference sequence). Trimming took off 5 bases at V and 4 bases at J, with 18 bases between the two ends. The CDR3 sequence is CASSVRTPISYEQYF. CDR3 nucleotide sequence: TGTGCCAGTAGTGTAAGGACTCCTATCAGTTACGAGCAGTACTTC.

DNA of the CDR3: TGTGCCAGCAGCCCCCCCCTCCGGGCTACCCTTTACGAGCAGTACTTC. It is translated as CASSPPLRATLYEQYF. The chain joins TRBV11-3 to TRBJ2-7; no definite D call. The germline V and J ends were trimmed by 5 bases and 4 bases, with 21 bases remaining between them. The CDR3 covers 16 residues. CDR1 and CDR2 (germline): SGHNT, YENEEA.

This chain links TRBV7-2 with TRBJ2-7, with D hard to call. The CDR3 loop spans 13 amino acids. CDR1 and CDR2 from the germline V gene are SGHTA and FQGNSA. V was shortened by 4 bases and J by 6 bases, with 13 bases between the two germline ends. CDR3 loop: CASSSSLRSEQYF. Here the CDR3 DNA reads TGTGCCAGCAGCTCCTCCCTCCGGTCCGAGCAGTACTTC.

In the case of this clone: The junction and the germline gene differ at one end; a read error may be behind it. CDR3 sequence: CASSAGQGQRF. In nucleotides, the CDR3 is TGTGCCAGCAGCGCGGGACAGGGTCAACGTTTT. The chain employs TRBV7-2 and TRBJ1-1; TRBD1 agrees at 9 bases. CDR1 is SGHTA, CDR2 FQGNSA, per germline. The CDR3 is made up of 11 amino acids.

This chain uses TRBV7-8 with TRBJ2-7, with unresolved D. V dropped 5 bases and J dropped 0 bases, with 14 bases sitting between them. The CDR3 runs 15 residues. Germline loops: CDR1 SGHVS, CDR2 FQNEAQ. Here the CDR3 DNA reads TGTGCCAGCAGCGTAGTCGGAGAAAGCTCCTACGAGCAGTACTTC. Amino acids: CASSVVGESSYEQYF.

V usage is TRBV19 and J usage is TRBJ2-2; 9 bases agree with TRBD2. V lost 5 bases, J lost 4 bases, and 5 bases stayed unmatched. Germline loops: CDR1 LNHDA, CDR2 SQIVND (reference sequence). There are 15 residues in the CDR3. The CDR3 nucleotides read TGTGCCAGTAGTTTGCTAGCGGGGCCCACCGGGGAGCTGTTTTTT. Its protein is CASSLLAGPTGELFF.

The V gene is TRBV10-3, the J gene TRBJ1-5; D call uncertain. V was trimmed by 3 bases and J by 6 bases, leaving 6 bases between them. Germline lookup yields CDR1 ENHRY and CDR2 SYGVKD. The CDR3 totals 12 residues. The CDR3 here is CAISDVGQPQHF. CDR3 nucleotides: TGTGCCATCAGTGACGTGGGTCAGCCCCAGCATTTT.

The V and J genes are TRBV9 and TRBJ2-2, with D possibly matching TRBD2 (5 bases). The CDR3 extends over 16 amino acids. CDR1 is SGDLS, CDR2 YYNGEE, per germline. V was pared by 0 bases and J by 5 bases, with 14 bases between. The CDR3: CASSVGVGVGTGELFF. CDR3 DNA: TGTGCCAGCAGCGTAGGTGTGGGAGTAGGAACCGGGGAGCTGTTTTTT.

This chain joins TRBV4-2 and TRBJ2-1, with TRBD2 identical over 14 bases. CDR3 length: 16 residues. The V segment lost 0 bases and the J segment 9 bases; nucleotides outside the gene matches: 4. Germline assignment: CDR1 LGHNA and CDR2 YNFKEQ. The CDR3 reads CASSQDRGLAGVEQFF. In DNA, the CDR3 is TGTGCCAGCAGCCAAGACCGGGGACTAGCGGGAGTTGAGCAGTTCTTC.

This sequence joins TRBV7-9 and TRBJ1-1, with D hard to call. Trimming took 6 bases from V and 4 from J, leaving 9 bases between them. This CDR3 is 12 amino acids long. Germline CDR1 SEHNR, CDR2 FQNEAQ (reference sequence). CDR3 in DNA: TGTGCCAGCAGTCTAGGTGCCACTGAAGCTTTCTTT. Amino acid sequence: CASSLGATEAFF.

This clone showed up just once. The CDR3 bases are TGTGCCAGTAGTATTTCCCAGGGGGCCAACAATGAGCAGTTCTTC. It translates to CASSISQGANNEQFF. The chain uses TRBV19 and TRBJ2-1, with TRBD1 matching over 8 bases. The germline gives CDR1 LNHDA, CDR2 SQIVND (reference sequence). The CDR3 totals 15 residues. Germline trimming cut 3 bases from V and 5 bases from J; bases unmatched to any gene: 6.

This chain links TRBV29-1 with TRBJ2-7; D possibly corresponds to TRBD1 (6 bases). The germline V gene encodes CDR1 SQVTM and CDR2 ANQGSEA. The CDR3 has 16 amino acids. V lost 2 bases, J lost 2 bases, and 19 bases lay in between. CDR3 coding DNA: TGCAGCGTTGAAAGCACTAGTCAGGGGCCTCCCTACGAGCAGTACTTC. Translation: CSVESTSQGPPYEQYF.

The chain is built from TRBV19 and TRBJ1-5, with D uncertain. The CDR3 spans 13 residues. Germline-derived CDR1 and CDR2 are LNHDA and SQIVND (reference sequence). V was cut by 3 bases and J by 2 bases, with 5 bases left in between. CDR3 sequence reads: CASSIRGNQPQHF. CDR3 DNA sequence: TGTGCCAGTAGTATCCGTGGCAATCAGCCCCAGCATTTT.